The 32 T cell receptor beta chains in this list originate from one sample, sequenced in a study of T cells in Graves' hyperthyroidism and ophthalmopathy. Template material for amplifying TCR beta CDR3 regions consisted of RNA transcripts. When the TCR CDR3 underwent first-round RT-PCR, the HTBI primer set was used. TCRdb processed the multiplex PCR reads anew with MiXCR; each CDR3 protein has one entry. The data hold about 350,000 distinct CDR3 sequences, with approximately 13% observed a single time. Sequencing was performed on blood. The receptors come from a woman younger than 45 with Graves' hyperthyroidism.

This clonotype was counted ten times or more. The V call is TRBV7-9, the J call TRBJ1-1, with D tentatively TRBD1 (5 bases). Per the germline V gene, CDR1 is SEHNR and CDR2 is FQNEAQ (reference sequence). This CDR3 is 12 amino acids long. V was shortened by 7 bases and J by 2 bases, with 8 bases between the two germline ends. This CDR3 is CASKRGNTEAFF. The CDR3 DNA reads TGTGCCAGCAAGAGGGGAAACACTGAAGCTTTCTTT.

This clonotype was counted between two and nine times. The chain recombines TRBV20-1 with TRBJ2-7; 9 bases are a match to TRBD2. Germline V lookup: CDR1 DFQATT, CDR2 SNEGSKA (reference sequence). The CDR3 length is 15 residues. Trimming removed 6 bases from V and 6 bases from J; junction bases left unmatched: 15. The DNA of the CDR3 is TGCAGTGCCCCTCCGACCCCGGGACTAGCCTCCGAGCAGTACTTC. Translated: CSAPPTPGLASEQYF.

The table lists this clonotype with many counts. V gene TRBV19 combines with J gene TRBJ1-1, with D perhaps matching TRBD1 (5 bases). There are 12 residues in the CDR3. V was shortened by 11 bases and J by 2 bases, with 12 bases between the two germline ends. Germline V gene lookup returns CDR1 LNHDA and CDR2 SQIVND (reference sequence). CDR3 DNA: TGTGCCTCAAACGACAGAAACACTGAAGCTTTCTTT. Amino acids: CASNDRNTEAFF.

This clonotype was seen many times. The V gene is TRBV12-3 or TRBV12-4, the J gene TRBJ1-5, with unresolved D. This CDR3 comprises 12 residues. The germline V and J ends were trimmed by 5 bases and 3 bases, with 5 bases remaining between them. CDR3 amino acids: CASSRANQPQHF. CDR3 nucleotide sequence: TGTGCCAGCAGTCGAGCCAATCAGCCCCAGCATTTT.

This clonotype occurred many times. The rearrangement joins TRBV2 to TRBJ1-5; no clear D gene. Germline-derived CDR1 and CDR2 are SNHLY and FYNNEI. The CDR3 length is 14 residues. Trimming left V 1 base short and J 3 bases short, with 7 bases between. The CDR3 reads CASSEGGSNQPQHF. The CDR3 DNA sequence: TGTGCCAGCAGTGAAGGTGGGTCCAATCAGCCCCAGCATTTT.

The V gene is TRBV5-5, the J gene TRBJ2-6, with TRBD1 as a possible D gene (5 bases). Germline V gene data show CDR1 as SGHKS and CDR2 as YYEKEE (reference sequence). The CDR3 extends over 18 amino acids. Trimming removed 1 base from V and 0 bases from J, with 14 bases in between. CDR3 DNA sequence: TGTGCCAGCAGCTTGAGGGTGGGGCGCCTCTCTGGGGCCAACGTCCTGACTTTC. Its translation is CASSLRVGRLSGANVLTF. Filled out from reference TRBV5-5 and TRBJ2-6, the complete variable domain reads DAGVTQSPTHLIKTRGQQVTLRCSPISGHKSVSWYQQVLGQGPQFIFQYYEKEERGRGNFPDRFSARQFPNYSSELNVNALLLGDSALYLCASSLRVGRLSGANVLTFGAGSRLTVL.

This clonotype was counted ten times or more. The chain has TRBV28 and TRBJ2-6, with 7 bases matching TRBD1. Germline values: CDR1 MDHEN, CDR2 SYDVKM. This CDR3 spans 14 amino acids. With 10 bases clipped from V and 0 bases from J, the junction kept 3 bases outside the gene matches. For the CDR3, the DNA is TGTGCCATCAGGGACAGCTCTGGGGCCAACGTCCTGACTTTC. Protein sequence: CAIRDSSGANVLTF. The variable domain in full, completed from reference TRBV28 and TRBJ2-6, reads DVKVTQSSRYLVKRTGEKVFLECVQDMDHENMFWYRQDPGLGLRLIYFSYDVKMKEKGDIPEGYSVSREKKERFSLILESASTNQTSMYLCAIRDSSGANVLTFGAGSRLTVL.

This clonotype has more than one count but fewer than ten. The rearrangement joins TRBV11-2 to TRBJ2-3; maybe TRBD2 (5 bases). The germline CDR1 and CDR2 sequences are SGHAT and FQNNGV. The CDR3 loop spans 14 amino acids. Trimming removed 1 base at V and 3 bases at J, with 8 bases between. CDR3 nucleotide sequence: TGTGCCAGCAGCTTAGGGGAGCGGACAGATACGCAGTATTTT. This translates into CASSLGERTDTQYF.

This clonotype was counted at least ten times. V gene TRBV30 combines with J gene TRBJ2-2; perhaps TRBD2 as D (5 bases). The CDR3 contains 18 residues. V lost 5 bases to trimming and J lost 1 base, with 23 bases between them. Germline V gives CDR1 GTSNPN, CDR2 SVGIG (reference sequence). Written as DNA, the CDR3 is TGTGCCTGGCAAATGATTAGAGGGCTTGAGGGGAACACCGGGGAGCTGTTTTTT. Its translation is CAWQMIRGLEGNTGELFF.

To note about this clonotype: A much larger clone differs by one base, so this may be a read error. The rearrangement uses TRBV12-3 or TRBV12-4 and TRBJ2-7; maybe TRBD1 (5 bases). The CDR3 sequence is 14 residues long. V was shortened by 2 bases and J by 7 bases, with 15 bases between the two germline ends. The CDR3 bases are TGTGCCAGCAGTTTAAAGGTGGTGGCAGGGGAGCAGTACTTC. This encodes CASSLKVVAGEQYF.

At least ten counts were recorded for this clonotype. This chain joins TRBV28 and TRBJ2-7, with 9 bases fitting TRBD1. V lost 6 bases and J lost 5; bases outside the gene matches: 11. Looked up from germline, CDR1 is MDHEN and CDR2 is SYDVKM. The CDR3 has 15 amino acids. This CDR3 is CASRDRGTFRDEQYF. CDR3 sequence (DNA): TGTGCCAGCAGGGACAGGGGTACATTTCGTGACGAGCAGTACTTC.

The rearrangement uses TRBV27 and TRBJ2-6; a possible D gene is TRBD1 (6 bases). The V and J ends lost 6 bases and 0 bases respectively, with 15 bases between them. The V gene's germline CDR1 is MNHEY and CDR2 SMNVEV (reference sequence). This CDR3 comprises 17 residues. The CDR3 sequence is CASRTVTGGSGANVLTF. DNA for the CDR3: TGTGCCAGCAGAACGGTGACAGGAGGCTCTGGGGCCAACGTCCTGACTTTC.

In this sample, this clonotype turned up a few times. The chain joins TRBV24-1 to TRBJ2-1; D perhaps matches TRBD1 (6 bases). Germline V gives CDR1 KGHDR, CDR2 SFDVKD. This CDR3 has 14 amino acids. The V end lost 4 bases, the J end lost 8 bases, and 14 bases lay between the germline ends. CDR3 amino acids: CATSETPGADEQFF. The DNA of the CDR3 is TGTGCCACCAGTGAAACCCCAGGGGCCGATGAGCAGTTCTTC.

This clonotype was counted between two and nine times. The chain joins TRBV20-1 to TRBJ2-1; D might be TRBD2 (6 bases). The CDR3 is made up of 12 amino acids. CDR1 DFQATT and CDR2 SNEGSKA come from the germline V gene (reference sequence). Deletions cut 3 bases from V and 7 bases from J, with 10 bases between. CDR3 sequence reads: CSASGSRNEQFF. CDR3 bases: TGCAGTGCTAGCGGGAGTAGGAATGAGCAGTTCTTC.

In its sample, this clonotype was seen many times. The chain's CDR3 is CASSLGLSVQGYEQYF. The CDR3 DNA reads TGTGCCAGCAGTTTAGGCCTCTCGGTCCAAGGCTACGAGCAGTACTTC. The rearrangement joins TRBV28 to TRBJ2-7; D unclear. Germline assignment: CDR1 MDHEN and CDR2 SYDVKM. The CDR3 extends over 16 amino acids. Between the trimmed V and J ends, which lost 2 bases and 3 bases, there was a span of 17 bases.

In this sample, this clonotype turned up many times. V is TRBV7-2 and J is TRBJ2-6; D uncertain. V lost 7 bases to trimming and J lost 2 bases, with 15 bases between them. From germline, CDR1 is SGHTA and CDR2 FQGNSA. This CDR3 region has 16 residues. The CDR3 coding sequence is TGTGCCAGCACCTCGGTAGTGGGAACTGGGGCCAACGTCCTGACTTTC. Translating it yields CASTSVVGTGANVLTF.

This clonotype has ten or more counts. The gene calls are TRBV7-2 and TRBJ1-2; 10 positions match TRBD1. CDR1 and CDR2 from the germline V gene are SGHTA and FQGNSA. The CDR3 has 11 amino acids. J lost 4 bases, V lost 11 bases, and 1 base had no gene match. CDR3 sequence: CARDRGYGYTF. The CDR3 DNA follows: TGTGCCCGGGACAGGGGCTATGGCTACACCTTC.

This sequence joins TRBV20-1 and TRBJ2-7; D might be TRBD1 (5 bases). This CDR3 has 14 residues. The germline V gene encodes CDR1 DFQATT and CDR2 SNEGSKA (reference sequence). Trimming cost V 1 base and J 4 bases, with 14 bases left between them. CDR3 DNA: TGCAGTGCTAGAGCGGCACGACAGTGGTACGAGCAGTACTTC. Its protein product is CSARAARQWYEQYF.

A few counts support this clonotype. V gene TRBV15 combines with J gene TRBJ2-7; 7 nucleotides agree with TRBD1. This CDR3 is 13 amino acids long. CDR1 is LNHNV and CDR2 is YYDKDF in the germline V gene (reference sequence). V trimming: 8 bases; J trimming: 2 bases; junction bases outside the gene matches: 6. CDR3 DNA: TGTGCCACCGCGACAGGGATAACCTACGAGCAGTACTTC. Protein sequence: CATATGITYEQYF.

This clonotype was observed at least ten times. This sequence joins TRBV7-8 and TRBJ2-3, with TRBD2 matching over 9 bases. V was pared by 5 bases and J by 6 bases, with 9 bases of the junction left unmatched. CDR1 is SGHVS, CDR2 FQNEAQ, per germline. This CDR3 contains 15 residues. DNA for the CDR3: TGTGCCAGCAGCGTAACTAGCGGGCCATGGGATACGCAGTATTTT. Protein product: CASSVTSGPWDTQYF.

The sample holds a few counts of this clonotype. The J gene is TRBJ1-1, the V gene TRBV20-1; the D gene is possibly TRBD1 (6 bases). Trimming stripped 5 bases from V and 0 bases from J, with 10 bases between. This CDR3 has 13 amino acids. CDR1 is DFQATT and CDR2 is SNEGSKA in the germline V gene (reference sequence). The CDR3 spells CSAQGTMNTEAFF. The CDR3 coding sequence is TGCAGTGCTCAGGGGACTATGAACACTGAAGCTTTCTTT.

This clonotype was counted ten times or more. This chain joins TRBV2 and TRBJ2-7, with a tentative D call TRBD1 (5 bases). CDR3 size: 15 residues. V shed 5 bases and J shed 2 bases, with 16 bases lying between them. Per the germline V gene, CDR1 is SNHLY and CDR2 is FYNNEI. CDR3 region: CASSLHTGSPYEQYF. The CDR3 nucleotides read TGTGCCAGCAGTTTACACACAGGCTCTCCCTACGAGCAGTACTTC. Drawing the rest from reference TRBV2 and TRBJ2-7, the complete variable domain is EPEVTQTPSHQVTQMGQEVILRCVPISNHLYFYWYRQILGQKVEFLVSFYNNEISEKSEIFDDQFSVERPDGSNFTLKIRSTKLEDSAMYFCASSLHTGSPYEQYFGPGTRLTVT.

This clonotype showed up just a few times. CDR3 residues: CASTAGARLETQYF. DNA of the CDR3: TGTGCCAGCACCGCAGGGGCAAGGTTAGAGACCCAGTACTTC. The chain joins TRBV6-2 or TRBV6-3 to TRBJ2-5; tentative D call: TRBD1 (6 bases). The CDR3 has 14 residues. V lost 7 bases and J 4 bases, leaving 16 bases between the germline ends. The germline V gene encodes CDR1 MNHEY and CDR2 SVGEGT.

This clonotype was observed a few times. At one end, the junction sequence differs from germline, possibly due to a read error. This sequence joins TRBV6-5 and TRBJ2-5, with TRBD1 identical over 8 bases. The CDR3 covers 16 residues. Per the germline V gene, CDR1 is MNHEY and CDR2 is SVGAGI. The CDR3 DNA follows: TGTGCCAGCAGTTACTCGTCAGGGGGCCCTGGGGAGACCCGGTACTTC. Protein: CASSYSSGGPGETRYF.

In its sample, this clonotype was seen many times. The rearrangement uses TRBV7-8 and TRBJ1-5; TRBD1 might be the D (5 bases). There are 13 residues in the CDR3. V shed 2 bases and J shed 5 bases, with 7 bases lying between them. The germline V gene has CDR1 SGHVS and CDR2 FQNEAQ. The DNA for the CDR3 is TGTGCCAGCAGCTTAACAGGAGATCAGCCCCAGCATTTT. Translation: CASSLTGDQPQHF.

This clonotype has a handful of counts. The V call is TRBV10-1, the J call TRBJ2-1; D gene ambiguous. V gave up 0 bases and J gave up 0 bases, with 6 bases separating them. From germline, CDR1 is WNHNN and CDR2 SYGVQD (reference sequence). The CDR3 has 15 residues. Here the CDR3 reads CASSESRSSYNEQFF. DNA of the CDR3: TGCGCCAGCAGTGAGTCTCGGAGCTCCTACAATGAGCAGTTCTTC.

This clonotype has only a few counts. The CDR3 DNA reads TGTGCCAGCAGCCAACCGCATCCGCGGCGATACAATGAGCAGTTCTTC. It encodes CASSQPHPRRYNEQFF. The chain is built from TRBV4-2 and TRBJ2-1; no firm D call. This CDR3 is built from 16 residues. The germline gives CDR1 LGHNA, CDR2 YNFKEQ. V was clipped by 2 bases and J by 4 bases, with 15 bases between them.

This clonotype was seen ten or more times. The rearrangement links TRBV10-3 to TRBJ2-1; possibly TRBD1 for D (8 bases). The CDR3 spans 16 residues. Trimming took off 4 bases at V and 1 base at J, with 14 bases between the two ends. CDR1 and CDR2 from the germline V gene are ENHRY and SYGVKD. As DNA, the CDR3 is TGTGCCATCAGTGCGGCACAGGGGGGGTCCTACAATGAGCAGTTCTTC. This translates into CAISAAQGGSYNEQFF.

This clonotype has ten or more counts. The gene calls are TRBV7-6 and TRBJ1-6; D ambiguous. The V gene lost 0 bases and the J gene lost 9 bases, with 6 bases spanning the gap. Germline lookup yields CDR1 SGHVS and CDR2 FNYEAQ. The CDR3 totals 13 residues. CDR3 residues: CASSLASGSPLHF. CDR3 bases: TGTGCCAGCAGCTTAGCGAGCGGTTCACCCCTCCACTTT.

The sample holds a few counts of this clonotype. A much more abundant neighbour one base away suggests this may be a read error. V is TRBV3-1 and J is TRBJ2-1; D is unclear. With 3 bases removed from V and 7 bases from J, the gap between germline ends came to 4 bases. CDR3 length: 11 residues. Germline V CDR1 and CDR2: LGHDT, YNNKEL (reference sequence). CDR3 in amino acids: CASSHGNEQFF. DNA of the CDR3: TGTGCCAGCAGCCATGGGAATGAGCAGTTCTTC.

This clonotype was detected a few times. The chain joins TRBV6-1 to TRBJ2-1, with 7 positions matching TRBD2. The CDR3 sequence is 14 residues long. Trimming removed 7 bases from V and 4 bases from J; junction bases left unmatched: 7. The germline gives CDR1 MNHNS, CDR2 SASEGT. The CDR3 bases are TGTGCCAGCACCACGACTAGCTCGTACAATGAGCAGTTCTTC. Encoded protein: CASTTTSSYNEQFF.

In its sample, this clonotype was seen many times. The chain carries TRBV6-5 and TRBJ2-7, with TRBD2 matching 8 bases. The V and J ends lost 2 bases and 1 base, in that order; junction bases with no gene match: 19. CDR1 is MNHEY and CDR2 is SVGAGI in the germline V gene. CDR3 size: 20 residues. The CDR3 region is CASSYVRRAGRSGSSYEQYF. The CDR3 DNA follows: TGTGCCAGCAGTTACGTCAGGCGGGCAGGGAGAAGCGGGAGTTCCTACGAGCAGTACTTC.